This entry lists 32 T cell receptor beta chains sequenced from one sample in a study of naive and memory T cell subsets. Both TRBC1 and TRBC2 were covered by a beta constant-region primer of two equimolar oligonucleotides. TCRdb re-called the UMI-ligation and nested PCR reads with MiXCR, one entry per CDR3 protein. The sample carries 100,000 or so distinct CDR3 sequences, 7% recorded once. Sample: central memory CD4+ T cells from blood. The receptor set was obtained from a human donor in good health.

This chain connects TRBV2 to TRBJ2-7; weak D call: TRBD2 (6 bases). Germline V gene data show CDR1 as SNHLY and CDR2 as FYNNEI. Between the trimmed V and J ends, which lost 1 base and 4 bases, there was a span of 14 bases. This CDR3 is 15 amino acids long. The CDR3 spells CASSEGQGGKYEQYF. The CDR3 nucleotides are TGTGCCAGCAGTGAAGGCCAGGGAGGAAAGTACGAGCAGTACTTC.

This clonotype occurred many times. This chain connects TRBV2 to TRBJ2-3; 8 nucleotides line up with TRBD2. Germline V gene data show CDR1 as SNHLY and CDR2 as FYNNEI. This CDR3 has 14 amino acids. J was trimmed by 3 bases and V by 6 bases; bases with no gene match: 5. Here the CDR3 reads CASRALAETDTQYF. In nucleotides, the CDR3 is TGTGCCAGCAGGGCACTAGCGGAGACAGATACGCAGTATTTT.

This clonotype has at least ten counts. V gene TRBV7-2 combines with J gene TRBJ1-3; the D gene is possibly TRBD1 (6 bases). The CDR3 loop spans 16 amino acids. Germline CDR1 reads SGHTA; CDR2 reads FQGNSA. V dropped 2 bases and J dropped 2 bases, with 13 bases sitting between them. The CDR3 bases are TGTGCCAGCAGCTTACTCCAGGGGATGCCTGGAAACACCATATATTTT. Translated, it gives CASSLLQGMPGNTIYF.

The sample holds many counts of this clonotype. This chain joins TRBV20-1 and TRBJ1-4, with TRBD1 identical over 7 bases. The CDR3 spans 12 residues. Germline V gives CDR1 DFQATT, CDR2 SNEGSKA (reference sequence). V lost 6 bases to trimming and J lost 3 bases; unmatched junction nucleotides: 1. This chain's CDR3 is CSAGQPNEKLFF. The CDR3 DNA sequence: TGCAGTGCGGGACAGCCTAATGAAAAACTGTTTTTT.

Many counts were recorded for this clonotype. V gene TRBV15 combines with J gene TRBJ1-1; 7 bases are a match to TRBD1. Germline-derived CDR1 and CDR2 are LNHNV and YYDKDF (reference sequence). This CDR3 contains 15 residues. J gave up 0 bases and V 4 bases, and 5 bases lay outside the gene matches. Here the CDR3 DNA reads TGTGCCACCAGCAACCCGGGACAGTTGAACACTGAAGCTTTCTTT. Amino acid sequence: CATSNPGQLNTEAFF.

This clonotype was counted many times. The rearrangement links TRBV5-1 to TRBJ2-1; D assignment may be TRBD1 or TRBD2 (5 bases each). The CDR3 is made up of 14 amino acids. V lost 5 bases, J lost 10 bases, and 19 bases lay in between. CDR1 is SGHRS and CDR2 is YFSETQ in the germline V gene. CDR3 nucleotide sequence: TGCGCCAGCAGTCTCACGGTAGGGACCCAGGAGCAGTTCTTC. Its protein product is CASSLTVGTQEQFF.

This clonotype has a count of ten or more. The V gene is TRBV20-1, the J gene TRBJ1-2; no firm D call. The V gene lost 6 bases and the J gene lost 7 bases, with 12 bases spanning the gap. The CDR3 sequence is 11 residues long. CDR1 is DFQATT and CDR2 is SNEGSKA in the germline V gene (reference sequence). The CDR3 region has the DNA TGCAGTGCCAGCCCCCCTGGTGGCTACACCTTC. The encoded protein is CSASPPGGYTF.

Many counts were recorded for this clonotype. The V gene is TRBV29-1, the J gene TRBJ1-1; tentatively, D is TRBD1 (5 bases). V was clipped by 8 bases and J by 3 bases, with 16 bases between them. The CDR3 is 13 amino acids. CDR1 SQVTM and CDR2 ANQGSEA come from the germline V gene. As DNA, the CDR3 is TGCAGCACCCTAAGACAGCGTGACACTGAAGCTTTCTTT. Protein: CSTLRQRDTEAFF.

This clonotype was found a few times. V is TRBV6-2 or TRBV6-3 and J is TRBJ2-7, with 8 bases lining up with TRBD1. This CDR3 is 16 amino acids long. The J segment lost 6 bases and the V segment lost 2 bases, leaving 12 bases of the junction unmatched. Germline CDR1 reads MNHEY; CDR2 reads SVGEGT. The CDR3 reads CASSYGFPGGTGEQYF. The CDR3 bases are TGTGCCAGCAGTTACGGGTTTCCAGGGGGCACGGGCGAGCAGTACTTC.

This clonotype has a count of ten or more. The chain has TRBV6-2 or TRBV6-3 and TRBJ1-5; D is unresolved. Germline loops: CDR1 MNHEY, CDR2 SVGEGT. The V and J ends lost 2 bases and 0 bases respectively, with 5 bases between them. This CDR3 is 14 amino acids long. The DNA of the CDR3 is TGTGCCAGCAGTTACCTGTTTAGCAATCAGCCCCAGCATTTT. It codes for CASSYLFSNQPQHF.

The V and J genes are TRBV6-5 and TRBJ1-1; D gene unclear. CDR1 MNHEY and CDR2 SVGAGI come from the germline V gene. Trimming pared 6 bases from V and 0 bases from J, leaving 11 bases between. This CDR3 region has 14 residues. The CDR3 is CASRPGLMNTEAFF. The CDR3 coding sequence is TGTGCCAGCAGGCCCGGCTTGATGAACACTGAAGCTTTCTTT.

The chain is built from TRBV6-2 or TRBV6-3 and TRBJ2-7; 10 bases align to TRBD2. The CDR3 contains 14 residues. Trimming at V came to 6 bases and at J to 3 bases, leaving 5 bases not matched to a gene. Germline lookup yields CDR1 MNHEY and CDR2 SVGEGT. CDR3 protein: CASRPSGRVYEQYF. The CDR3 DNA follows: TGTGCCAGCAGACCCAGCGGGAGGGTCTACGAGCAGTACTTC.

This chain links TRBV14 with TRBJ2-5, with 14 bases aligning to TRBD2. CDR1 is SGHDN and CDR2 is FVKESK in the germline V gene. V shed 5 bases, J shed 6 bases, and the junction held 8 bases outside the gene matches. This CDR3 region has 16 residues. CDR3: CASSKTTSGGAKTQYF. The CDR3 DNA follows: TGTGCCAGCAGCAAAACGACTAGCGGGGGGGCCAAGACCCAGTACTTC.

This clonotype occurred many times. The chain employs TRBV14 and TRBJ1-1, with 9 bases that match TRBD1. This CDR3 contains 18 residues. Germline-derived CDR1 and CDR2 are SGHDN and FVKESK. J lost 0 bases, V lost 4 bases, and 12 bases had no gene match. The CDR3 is CASSLYKTGGWVNTEAFF. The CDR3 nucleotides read TGTGCCAGCAGCCTATACAAAACAGGGGGCTGGGTGAACACTGAAGCTTTCTTT.

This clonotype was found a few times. Written as DNA, the CDR3 is TGTGCCAGCAGCCAAGATATATCGAGACTAGCGGGAGTCCAGGATGAGCAGTTCTTC. Amino acids: CASSQDISRLAGVQDEQFF. The chain combines TRBV3-1 with TRBJ2-1, with TRBD2 matching over 12 bases. Germline trimming cut 0 bases from V and 8 bases from J; bases unmatched to any gene: 14. The V gene's germline CDR1 is LGHDT and CDR2 YNNKEL (reference sequence). CDR3 length equals 19 residues.

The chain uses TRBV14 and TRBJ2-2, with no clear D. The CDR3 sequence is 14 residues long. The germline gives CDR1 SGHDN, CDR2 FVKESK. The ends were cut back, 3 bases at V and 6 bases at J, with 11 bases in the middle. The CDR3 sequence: CASSHFGTAGELFF. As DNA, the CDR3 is TGTGCCAGCAGCCATTTTGGTACGGCCGGGGAGCTGTTTTTT.

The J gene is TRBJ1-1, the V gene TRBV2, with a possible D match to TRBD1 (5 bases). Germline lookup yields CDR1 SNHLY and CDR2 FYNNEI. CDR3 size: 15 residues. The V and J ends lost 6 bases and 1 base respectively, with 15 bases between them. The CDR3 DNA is TGTGCCAGCAGGAGAACCGGGACGGGGAACACTGAAGCTTTCTTT. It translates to CASRRTGTGNTEAFF.

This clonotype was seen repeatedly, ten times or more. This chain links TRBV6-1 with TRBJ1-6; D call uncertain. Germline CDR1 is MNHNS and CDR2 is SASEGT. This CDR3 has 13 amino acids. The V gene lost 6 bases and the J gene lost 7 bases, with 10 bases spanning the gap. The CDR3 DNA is TGTGCCAGCAGGACGGCGAAAAATTCACCCCTCCACTTT. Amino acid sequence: CASRTAKNSPLHF.

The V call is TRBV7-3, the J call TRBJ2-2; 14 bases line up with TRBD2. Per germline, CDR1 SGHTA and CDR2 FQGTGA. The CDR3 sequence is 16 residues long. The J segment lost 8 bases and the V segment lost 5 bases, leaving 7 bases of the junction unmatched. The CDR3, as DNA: TGTGCCAGCAGCGGAGAGGGACTAGCGGGAGCTGGGGAGCTGTTTTTT. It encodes CASSGEGLAGAGELFF.

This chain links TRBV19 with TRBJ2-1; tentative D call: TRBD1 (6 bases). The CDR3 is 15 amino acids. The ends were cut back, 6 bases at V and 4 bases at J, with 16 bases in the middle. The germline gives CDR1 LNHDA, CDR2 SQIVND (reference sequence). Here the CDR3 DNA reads TGTGCCAGTAGCCCCGTCCTCCAGGGGTACAATGAGCAGTTCTTC. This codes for CASSPVLQGYNEQFF.

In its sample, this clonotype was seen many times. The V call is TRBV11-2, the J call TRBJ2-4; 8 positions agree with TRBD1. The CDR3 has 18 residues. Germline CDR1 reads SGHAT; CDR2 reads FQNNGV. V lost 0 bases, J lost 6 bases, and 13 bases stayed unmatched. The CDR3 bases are TGTGCCAGCAGCTTAGATCAACGGCGGACAGGGTTTAGAAACATTCAGTACTTC. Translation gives CASSLDQRRTGFRNIQYF.

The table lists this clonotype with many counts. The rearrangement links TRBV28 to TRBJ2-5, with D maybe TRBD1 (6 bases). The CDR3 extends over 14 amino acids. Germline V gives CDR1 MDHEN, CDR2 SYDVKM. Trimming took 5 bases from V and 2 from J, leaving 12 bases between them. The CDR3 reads CASSRQQGQETQYF. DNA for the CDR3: TGTGCCAGCAGTAGGCAACAGGGACAAGAGACCCAGTACTTC.

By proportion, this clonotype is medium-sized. CDR3 sequence (DNA): TGTGCCAGCTCACTGGGGGGGGGGCCCCAGCATTTT. Its protein is CASSLGGGPQHF. This chain connects TRBV18 to TRBJ1-5, with a possible D match to TRBD1 (5 bases). Germline CDR1 KGHSH, CDR2 LQKENI. V was cut by 4 bases and J by 9 bases, with 10 bases left in between. This CDR3 is built from 12 residues.

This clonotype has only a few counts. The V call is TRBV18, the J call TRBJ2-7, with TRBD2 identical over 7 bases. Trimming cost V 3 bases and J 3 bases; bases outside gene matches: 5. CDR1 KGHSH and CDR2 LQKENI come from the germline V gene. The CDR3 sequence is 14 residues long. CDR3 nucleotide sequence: TGTGCCAGCTCACCGCGAGGGAGGGTCTACGAGCAGTACTTC. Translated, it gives CASSPRGRVYEQYF.

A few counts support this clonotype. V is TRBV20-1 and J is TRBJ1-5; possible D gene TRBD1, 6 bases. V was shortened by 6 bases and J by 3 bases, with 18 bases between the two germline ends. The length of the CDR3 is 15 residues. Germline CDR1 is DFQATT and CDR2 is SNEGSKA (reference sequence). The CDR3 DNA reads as TGCAGTGCCAGCTTACCTCAGGGGCCCAATCAGCCCCAGCATTTT. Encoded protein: CSASLPQGPNQPQHF.

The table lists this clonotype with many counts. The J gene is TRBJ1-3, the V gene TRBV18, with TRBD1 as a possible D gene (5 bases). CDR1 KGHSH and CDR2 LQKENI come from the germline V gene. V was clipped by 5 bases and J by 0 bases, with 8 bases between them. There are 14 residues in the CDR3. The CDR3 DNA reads TGTGCCAGCTCAGAGGGGTTCTCTGGAAACACCATATATTTT. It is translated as CASSEGFSGNTIYF.

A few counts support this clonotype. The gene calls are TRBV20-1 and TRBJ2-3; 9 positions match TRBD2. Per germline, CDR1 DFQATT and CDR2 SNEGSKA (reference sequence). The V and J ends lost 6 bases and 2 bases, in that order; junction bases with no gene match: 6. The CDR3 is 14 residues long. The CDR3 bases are TGCAGTGCCCCGAGCGGGGGGTTCACAGATACGCAGTATTTT. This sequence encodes CSAPSGGFTDTQYF.

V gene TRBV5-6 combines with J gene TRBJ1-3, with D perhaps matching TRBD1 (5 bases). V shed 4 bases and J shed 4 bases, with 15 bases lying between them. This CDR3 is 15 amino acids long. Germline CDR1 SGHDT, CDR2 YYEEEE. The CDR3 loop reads CASSMGPLVGNTIYF. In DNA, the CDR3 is TGTGCCAGCAGCATGGGACCACTCGTAGGAAACACCATATATTTT.

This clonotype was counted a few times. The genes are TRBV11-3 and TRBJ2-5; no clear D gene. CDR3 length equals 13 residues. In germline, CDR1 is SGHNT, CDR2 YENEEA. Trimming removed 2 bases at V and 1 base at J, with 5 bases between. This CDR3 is CASSLWAQETQYF. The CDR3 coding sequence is TGTGCCAGCAGCTTATGGGCCCAAGAGACCCAGTACTTC.

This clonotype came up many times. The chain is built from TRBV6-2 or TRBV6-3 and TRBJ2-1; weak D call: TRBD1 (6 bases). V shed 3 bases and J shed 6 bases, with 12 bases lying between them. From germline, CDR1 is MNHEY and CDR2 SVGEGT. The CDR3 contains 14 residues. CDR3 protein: CASSYLTGSNEQFF. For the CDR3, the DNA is TGTGCCAGCAGTTATTTAACAGGGAGCAATGAGCAGTTCTTC.

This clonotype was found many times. In DNA, the CDR3 is TGTGCCAGCAGTGATGGGATCTTCTATGGCTACACCTTC. It yields the protein CASSDGIFYGYTF. The genes are TRBV25-1 and TRBJ1-2; the D is unclear. V dropped 3 bases and J dropped 4 bases, with 9 bases sitting between them. From germline, CDR1 is MGHDK and CDR2 SYGVNS. CDR3 size: 13 residues.

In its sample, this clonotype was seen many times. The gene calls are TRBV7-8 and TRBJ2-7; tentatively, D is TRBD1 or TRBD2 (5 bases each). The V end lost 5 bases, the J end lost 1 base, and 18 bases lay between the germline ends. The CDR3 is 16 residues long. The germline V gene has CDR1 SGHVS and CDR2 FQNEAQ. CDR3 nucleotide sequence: TGTGCCAGCAGCGCAACCGGGACGGGGAAATCCTACGAGCAGTACTTC. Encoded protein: CASSATGTGKSYEQYF.